Described below is a single TCR beta chain sequence and its context. No antigen is known for it. CDR3 length: 12 amino acids. Trimming stripped 1 base from V and 8 bases from J, with 7 bases between. Germline V gene data show CDR1 as SGHRS and CDR2 as YFSETQ. TCRdb reprocessed the 5' RACE reads with MiXCR, giving one entry per CDR3 protein. This table holds tens of thousands of distinct CDR3 sequences, 28% found once. Findings and caveats of the study: The TCR gene usage of tumor memory CD4+ T cells clustered together with blood and lymph node memory CD4+ cells and with lymph node naive CD4+ cells.

This chain links TRBV5-1 with TRBJ2-1; D gene uncertain. The TCR sequence derives from a female donor with breast cancer. Sequencing was done on a sample of naive CD4+ T cells sorted from blood. As for subset: naive CD4+ T cells, CD4+CD45RA+CD25-. Written as DNA, the CDR3 is TGCGCCAGCAGCTTGAGAATCGATGAGCAGTTCTTC. This sequence encodes CASSLRIDEQFF.